This passage covers 31 T cell receptor beta chains from one sample sequenced in a study of response to subunit inactivated influenza vaccine. Via MiXCR, TCRdb re-called the RT-PCR reads, giving one row per CDR3 protein. The table lists approximately 680,000 distinct CDR3 sequences, 15% to 19% of them singletons. Sequenced here: PBMCs from blood, sampled 11 to 12 days after vaccination. These receptors were obtained from a man aged 45-65 years who received an inactivated influenza vaccine.

CDR3 nucleotides: TGTGCCAGCAGTTTTCGGCTAGCGGGTATATCCGGGGAGCTGTTTTTT. The encoded protein is CASSFRLAGISGELFF. This chain connects TRBV12-3 or TRBV12-4 to TRBJ2-2; 8 positions match TRBD2. CDR3 length equals 16 residues. With 3 bases clipped from V and 6 bases from J, the junction kept 9 bases outside the gene matches.

V is TRBV7-2 and J is TRBJ2-6; no clear D gene. From germline, CDR1 is SGHTA and CDR2 FQGNSA. With 3 bases removed from V and 2 bases from J, the gap between germline ends came to 20 bases. CDR3 length: 19 amino acids. The CDR3 here is CASSFPRSGDATGANVLTF. For the CDR3, the DNA is TGTGCCAGCAGCTTCCCGCGGTCGGGCGATGCCACTGGGGCCAACGTCCTGACTTTC. The full variable domain, with the rest looked up from reference TRBV7-2 and TRBJ2-6, is GAGVSQSPSNKVTEKGKDVELRCDPISGHTALYWYRQSLGQGLEFLIYFQGNSAPDKSGLPSDRFSAERTGGSVSTLTIQRTQQEDSAVYLCASSFPRSGDATGANVLTFGAGSRLTVL.

This clonotype has just a few counts. Here the CDR3 reads CATSSESRGPLYEQYF. The CDR3 nucleotides are TGTGCCACCAGCAGCGAATCCCGGGGCCCTCTCTACGAGCAGTACTTC. The genes are TRBV15 and TRBJ2-7, with D possibly being TRBD1 or TRBD2 (5 bases each). Germline CDR1 LNHNV, CDR2 YYDKDF (reference sequence). Trimming took off 3 bases at V and 3 bases at J, with 18 bases between the two ends. This CDR3 has 16 amino acids. The whole variable domain, filled in from reference TRBV15 and TRBJ2-7, reads DAMVIQNPRYQVTQFGKPVTLSCSQTLNHNVMYWYQQKSSQAPKLLFHYYDKDFNNEADTPDNFQSRRPNTSFCFLDIRSPGLGDTAMYLCATSSESRGPLYEQYFGPGTRLTVT.

The rearrangement joins TRBV7-3 to TRBJ2-3, with 9 bases lining up with TRBD2. CDR1 is SGHTA, CDR2 FQGTGA, per germline. This CDR3 is built from 18 residues. V was pared by 1 base and J by 3 bases, with 11 bases of the junction left unmatched. The CDR3 DNA follows: TGTGCCAGCAGCTTAATATTTTCGGGACTAGCAAGAACAGATACGCAGTATTTT. This encodes CASSLIFSGLARTDTQYF.

The J gene is TRBJ1-5, the V gene TRBV10-2; D perhaps matches TRBD1 (6 bases). CDR1 WSHSY and CDR2 SAAADI come from the germline V gene. Trimming shortened V by 4 bases and J by 10 bases, and 20 bases separated the two germline ends. This CDR3 contains 15 residues. The CDR3 coding sequence is TGCGCCAGCAGTGGGCGGGGGCCCCCGGGTAATCCCCAGCATTTT. Its translation: CASSGRGPPGNPQHF.

This clonotype was detected a few times. V gene TRBV15 combines with J gene TRBJ2-5, with no clear D. Looked up from germline, CDR1 is LNHNV and CDR2 is YYDKDF (reference sequence). V lost 0 bases, J lost 5 bases, and 4 bases lay in between. The CDR3 is 12 residues long. CDR3 DNA: TGTGCCACCAGCAGAGACGATGAGACCCAGTACTTC. Translating gives CATSRDDETQYF.

The chain links TRBV12-3 or TRBV12-4 to TRBJ2-1; D is uncertain. The CDR3 length is 14 residues. Trimming removed 5 bases at V and 6 bases at J, with 14 bases between. In nucleotides, the CDR3 is TGTGCCAGCAGTCCTTCGGAGCGACGCAATGAGCAGTTCTTC. Amino acid sequence: CASSPSERRNEQFF.

This clonotype was observed a few times. This rearrangement joins TRBV12-3 or TRBV12-4 to TRBJ2-1, with 10 bases fitting TRBD1. The CDR3 totals 16 residues. J lost 0 bases, V lost 6 bases, and 5 bases had no gene match. The CDR3 sequence is CASRDRGLRSYNEQFF. The CDR3 coding sequence is TGTGCCAGCAGAGACAGGGGGCTACGCTCCTACAATGAGCAGTTCTTC.

This clonotype was seen a few times. J is TRBJ1-1 and V is TRBV29-1; D is perhaps TRBD1 (6 bases). The CDR3 has 13 residues. V dropped 4 bases and J dropped 6 bases, with 15 bases sitting between them. From germline, CDR1 is SQVTM and CDR2 ANQGSEA. The CDR3 DNA reads as TGCAGCGTTGGGCGGGGGCCATACGCTGAAGCTTTCTTT. It specifies CSVGRGPYAEAFF.

This clonotype appeared a few times. This rearrangement joins TRBV5-6 to TRBJ2-7, with D possibly being TRBD2 (6 bases). CDR1 and CDR2 (germline): SGHDT, YYEEEE. With 6 bases removed from V and 5 bases from J, the gap between germline ends came to 18 bases. The CDR3 loop spans 14 amino acids. CDR3: CASTYLGGRNEQYF. CDR3 in DNA: TGTGCCAGCACATATCTCGGAGGGAGGAACGAGCAGTACTTC.

This clonotype was seen more than once but under ten times. The chain joins TRBV7-2 to TRBJ1-4; TRBD1 agrees at 7 bases. CDR3 length: 13 amino acids. CDR1 is SGHTA and CDR2 is FQGNSA in the germline V gene. V dropped 4 bases and J dropped 8; count of bases not matched to a gene: 4. This CDR3 reads CASSSLTGEKLFF. CDR3 DNA: TGTGCCAGCAGCTCACTGACAGGGGAAAAACTGTTTTTT. The entire variable domain, with the rest obtained from reference TRBV7-2 and TRBJ1-4, is as follows: GAGVSQSPSNKVTEKGKDVELRCDPISGHTALYWYRQSLGQGLEFLIYFQGNSAPDKSGLPSDRFSAERTGGSVSTLTIQRTQQEDSAVYLCASSSLTGEKLFFGSGTQLSVL.

This clonotype has just a few counts. The rearrangement uses TRBV15 and TRBJ2-1; 8 bases line up with TRBD1. This CDR3 is 14 amino acids long. Trimming removed 4 bases from V and 4 bases from J; junction bases left unmatched: 3. Per the germline V gene, CDR1 is LNHNV and CDR2 is YYDKDF (reference sequence). This CDR3 is CATSIRQGYNEQFF. CDR3 DNA sequence: TGTGCCACCAGCATTCGACAGGGGTACAATGAGCAGTTCTTC.

The genes are TRBV12-3 or TRBV12-4 and TRBJ2-3, with 14 bases identical to TRBD2. CDR3 length: 18 residues. The ends lost 1 base at V and 3 bases at J; junction bases unmatched: 6. The CDR3 sequence is CASSLVGTSGSKTDTQYF. CDR3 coding DNA: TGTGCCAGCAGTTTAGTCGGGACTAGCGGGAGTAAAACAGATACGCAGTATTTT.

This clonotype was detected only a few times. The V gene is TRBV10-3, the J gene TRBJ1-6; D remains ambiguous. The V end lost 0 bases, the J end lost 8 bases, and 14 bases lay between the germline ends. CDR1 is ENHRY, CDR2 SYGVKD, per germline. The CDR3 has 16 residues. The DNA for the CDR3 is TGTGCCATCAGTGAGTCTCGTGGCCAGACCGATTCACCCCTCCACTTT. Translated, it gives CAISESRGQTDSPLHF.

The sample holds a few counts of this clonotype. This chain uses TRBV20-1 with TRBJ2-5; 9 bases map to TRBD1. Looked up from germline, CDR1 is DFQATT and CDR2 is SNEGSKA (reference sequence). V trimming: 5 bases; J trimming: 5 bases; junction bases outside the gene matches: 9. The CDR3 sequence is 14 residues long. The CDR3, as DNA: TGCAGTGCTCCCGACAGGGGGAGAGGGGAGACCCAGTACTTC. This sequence encodes CSAPDRGRGETQYF.

This clonotype was recorded a few times. V gene TRBV29-1 combines with J gene TRBJ2-6; D is possibly TRBD1 (5 bases). Germline-derived CDR1 and CDR2 are SQVTM and ANQGSEA. The CDR3 is 14 residues long. Trimming stripped 3 bases from V and 3 bases from J, with 9 bases between. The CDR3 DNA sequence: TGCAGCGTTGATGAAGGGGATGGGGCCAACGTCCTGACTTTC. It is translated as CSVDEGDGANVLTF.

This sequence joins TRBV29-1 and TRBJ2-1; D assignment may be TRBD1 or TRBD2 (5 bases each). The V end lost 3 bases, the J end lost 8 bases, and 11 bases lay between the germline ends. Germline CDR1 reads SQVTM; CDR2 reads ANQGSEA. The CDR3 spans 12 residues. This CDR3 is CSVEWGFHEQFF. Here the CDR3 DNA reads TGCAGCGTTGAGTGGGGGTTCCATGAGCAGTTCTTC.

This clonotype has just a few counts. This chain uses TRBV20-1 with TRBJ2-7; 10 bases fit TRBD2. Germline V gene sequence: CDR1 DFQATT, CDR2 SNEGSKA (reference sequence). This CDR3 comprises 13 residues. The junction had 2 bases not matched to a gene; V was cut back by 5 bases and J by 1 base. CDR3 protein: CSAPSGGSYEQYF. The CDR3 DNA reads TGCAGTGCTCCTAGCGGGGGATCCTACGAGCAGTACTTC.

This clonotype was seen ten or more times. The gene calls are TRBV12-3 or TRBV12-4 and TRBJ1-2; maybe TRBD1 (5 bases). The CDR3 is 14 amino acids. Trimming cost V 5 bases and J 5 bases, with 15 bases left between them. CDR3 coding DNA: TGTGCCAGCAGTCCCCGCGGGGGAAATTATGGCTACACCTTC. Protein: CASSPRGGNYGYTF.

The rearrangement uses TRBV24-1 and TRBJ2-1; 8 positions agree with TRBD2. The junction had 2 bases not matched to a gene; V was cut back by 1 base and J by 4 bases. This CDR3 has 15 residues. Germline-derived CDR1 and CDR2 are KGHDR and SFDVKD. CDR3 DNA sequence: TGTGCCACCAGTGATTTTAGCGGGGCTTACAATGAGCAGTTCTTC. Translated, it gives CATSDFSGAYNEQFF.

V gene TRBV6-1 combines with J gene TRBJ1-2; tentatively, D is TRBD1 (6 bases). The CDR3 extends over 16 amino acids. Looked up from germline, CDR1 is MNHNS and CDR2 is SASEGT. V lost 5 bases, J lost 4 bases, and 20 bases lay in between. DNA of the CDR3: TGTGCCAGCAGTCCGGCCGTCCAGGGGAACTTCTATGGCTACACCTTC. Amino acids: CASSPAVQGNFYGYTF.

This clonotype was seen a handful of times. This chain uses TRBV28 with TRBJ2-7, with TRBD2 matching 7 bases. The CDR3 is made up of 14 amino acids. Germline V CDR1 and CDR2: MDHEN, SYDVKM. J was trimmed by 6 bases and V by 3 bases; bases with no gene match: 8. The CDR3 spells CASSFQRGGSEQYF. The DNA of the CDR3 is TGTGCCAGCAGTTTCCAGCGGGGTGGGTCCGAGCAGTACTTC.

The chain carries TRBV5-1 and TRBJ2-2; 7 bases align to TRBD1. CDR3 length equals 14 residues. Germline CDR1 and CDR2: SGHRS and YFSETQ. Trimming removed 2 bases from V and 6 bases from J; junction bases left unmatched: 4. The CDR3 region is CASSFTQGPGELFF. The CDR3 DNA follows: TGCGCCAGCAGCTTTACACAGGGGCCCGGGGAGCTGTTTTTT.

The V and J genes are TRBV6-1 and TRBJ2-7; D is unclear. V shed 2 bases and J shed 0 bases, with 17 bases lying between them. Germline CDR1 reads MNHNS; CDR2 reads SASEGT. This CDR3 contains 17 residues. For the CDR3, the DNA is TGTGCCAGCAGTGAATCCTGGATCAAGGGAACCTCCTACGAGCAGTACTTC. Translating it yields CASSESWIKGTSYEQYF.

Here the CDR3 DNA reads TGCAGCGCACAAGGCTACAGTTTTAAGGGTGAGCAGTTCTTC. It yields the protein CSAQGYSFKGEQFF. The J gene is TRBJ2-1, the V gene TRBV29-1; D ambiguous. CDR1 and CDR2 (germline): SQVTM, ANQGSEA. Trimming removed 7 bases at V and 9 bases at J, with 22 bases between. The CDR3 is 14 amino acids.

This sequence joins TRBV18 and TRBJ2-5; D is uncertain. Per the germline V gene, CDR1 is KGHSH and CDR2 is LQKENI. The V end lost 8 bases, the J end lost 4 bases, and 26 bases lay between the germline ends. CDR3 length equals 17 residues. The CDR3 sequence is CASTKNVAVAPRETQYF. The DNA of the CDR3 is TGTGCCAGCACAAAGAACGTGGCAGTTGCGCCCAGAGAGACCCAGTACTTC.

At least ten counts were recorded for this clonotype. V usage is TRBV7-9 and J usage is TRBJ2-7; 7 positions match TRBD1. CDR3 length: 13 residues. The V gene's germline CDR1 is SEHNR and CDR2 FQNEAQ (reference sequence). V was pared by 6 bases and J by 2 bases, with 4 bases of the junction left unmatched. The CDR3 nucleotides are TGTGCCAGCAGGTCCGGGACAGCCTACGAGCAGTACTTC. Translating gives CASRSGTAYEQYF.

This clonotype was observed many times. The chain couples TRBV29-1 to TRBJ2-1; the match to TRBD2 covers 7 bases. Looked up from germline, CDR1 is SQVTM and CDR2 is ANQGSEA. V lost 6 bases and J lost 10; bases outside the gene matches: 6. This CDR3 spans 11 amino acids. The chain's CDR3 is CSVGGFGEQFF. The CDR3 region has the DNA TGCAGCGTGGGAGGGTTCGGGGAGCAGTTCTTC.

This clonotype was seen a few times. The rearrangement links TRBV28 to TRBJ2-7; TRBD2 might be the D (6 bases). V lost 0 bases and J lost 6, with 18 bases in between. Germline assignment: CDR1 MDHEN and CDR2 SYDVKM. This CDR3 region has 16 residues. The CDR3 region is CASSLWTGRSKFEQYF. Written as DNA, the CDR3 is TGTGCCAGCAGTTTATGGACCGGGAGATCAAAATTCGAGCAGTACTTC.

This clonotype was recorded a few times. The CDR3 here is CAWSVGLAGGYYEQYF. The DNA of the CDR3 is TGTGCCTGGAGTGTCGGTCTAGCGGGAGGTTACTACGAGCAGTACTTC. This chain uses TRBV30 with TRBJ2-7; 11 bases match TRBD2. CDR1 and CDR2 from the germline V gene are GTSNPN and SVGIG (reference sequence). The CDR3 is 16 amino acids. With V trimmed by 0 bases and J by 3 bases, 7 bases remained unmatched.

This clonotype was counted once. The V call is TRBV18, the J call TRBJ2-7; possibly TRBD1 for D (6 bases). The CDR3 length is 17 residues. V dropped 2 bases and J dropped 3 bases, with 20 bases sitting between them. From germline, CDR1 is KGHSH and CDR2 LQKENI. The CDR3 protein is CASSPRTDSVGFYEQYF. CDR3 coding DNA: TGTGCCAGCTCACCAAGGACGGACAGTGTTGGATTCTACGAGCAGTACTTC.